This TCR beta chain was observed in a study of blood T cell repertoires in COVID-19. V lost 5 bases and J lost 2, with 11 bases in between. The length of the CDR3 is 14 residues. CDR1 MNHEY and CDR2 SMNVEV come from the germline V gene (reference sequence). Profiled with immunoSEQ multiplex PCR; TCRdb holds only in-frame clones, not every one. The sample consists of about 290,000 clones, 89% of them appearing once. The origin of this receptor is a woman in her 30s with COVID-19, enrolled during active disease. The specimen was peripheral blood. The V and J genes are TRBV27 and TRBJ2-3, with D possibly matching TRBD2 (6 bases). CDR3: CASSMGLYTDTQYF. In DNA form, the CDR3 reads TGTGCCAGCAGTATGGGACTTTACACAGATACGCAGTATTTT.